This section outlines one T cell receptor (beta chain) sequence together with its context. Repertoires were generated with immunoSEQ multiplex PCR, while TCRdb's copy carries only in-frame clones and drops some. Among about 98,000 clones listed, approximately 94% were seen once. The sample comes from a study of technical replicates of blood from several donors. With 0 bases removed from V and 3 bases from J, the gap between germline ends came to 11 bases. This CDR3 has 15 residues. Germline-derived CDR1 and CDR2 are MGHRA and YSYEKL. This receptor was obtained from a human donor in good health. V is TRBV4-1 and J is TRBJ2-5, with D unclear. Source material: T cells isolated from PBMCs. CDR3 amino acids: CASSQDSLQKETQYF. In DNA, the CDR3 is TGCGCCAGCAGCCAAGACAGTTTGCAGAAAGAGACCCAGTACTTC.